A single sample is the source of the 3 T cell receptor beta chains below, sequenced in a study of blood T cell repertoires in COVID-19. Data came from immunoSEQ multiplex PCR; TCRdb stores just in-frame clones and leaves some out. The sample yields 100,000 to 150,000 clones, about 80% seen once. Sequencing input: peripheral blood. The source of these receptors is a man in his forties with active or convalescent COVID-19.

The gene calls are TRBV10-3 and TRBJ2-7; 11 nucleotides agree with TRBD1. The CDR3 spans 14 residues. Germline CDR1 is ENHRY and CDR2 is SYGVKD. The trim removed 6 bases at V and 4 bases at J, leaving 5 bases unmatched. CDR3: CAISRDRGDYEQYF. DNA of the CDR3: TGTGCCATCAGCAGGGACAGGGGGGATTACGAGCAGTACTTC.

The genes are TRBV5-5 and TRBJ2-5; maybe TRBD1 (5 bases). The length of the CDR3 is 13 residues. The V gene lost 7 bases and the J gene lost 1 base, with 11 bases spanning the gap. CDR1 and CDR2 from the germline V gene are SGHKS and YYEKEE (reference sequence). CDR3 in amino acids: CASSRQSQETQYF. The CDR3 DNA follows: TGTGCCAGCTCCCGACAGTCCCAAGAGACCCAGTACTTC.

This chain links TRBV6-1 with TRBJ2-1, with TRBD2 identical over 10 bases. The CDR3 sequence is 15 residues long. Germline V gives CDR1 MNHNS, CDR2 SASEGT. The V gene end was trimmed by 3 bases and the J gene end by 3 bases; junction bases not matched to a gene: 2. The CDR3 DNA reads TGTGCCAGCAGTGAGCTAGCGGGGGTCTACAATGAGCAGTTCTTC. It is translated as CASSELAGVYNEQFF.